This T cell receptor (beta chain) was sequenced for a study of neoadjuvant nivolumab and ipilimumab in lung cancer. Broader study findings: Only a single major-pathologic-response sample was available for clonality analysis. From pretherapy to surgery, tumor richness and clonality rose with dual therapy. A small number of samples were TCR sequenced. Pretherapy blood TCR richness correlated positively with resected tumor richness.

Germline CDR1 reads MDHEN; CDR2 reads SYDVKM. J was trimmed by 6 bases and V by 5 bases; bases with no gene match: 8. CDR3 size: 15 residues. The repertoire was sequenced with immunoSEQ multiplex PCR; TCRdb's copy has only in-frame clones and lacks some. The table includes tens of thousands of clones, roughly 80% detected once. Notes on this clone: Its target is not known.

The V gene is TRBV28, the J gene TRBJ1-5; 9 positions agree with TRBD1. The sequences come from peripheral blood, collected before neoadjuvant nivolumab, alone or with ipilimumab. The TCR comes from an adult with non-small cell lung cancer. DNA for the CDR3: TGTGCCAGCAGTCCCGGGACAGGGCTGAGTCAGCCCCAGCATTTT. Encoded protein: CASSPGTGLSQPQHF. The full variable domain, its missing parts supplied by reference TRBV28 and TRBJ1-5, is DVKVTQSSRYLVKRTGEKVFLECVQDMDHENMFWYRQDPGLGLRLIYFSYDVKMKEKGDIPEGYSVSREKKERFSLILESASTNQTSMYLCASSPGTGLSQPQHFGDGTRLSIL.